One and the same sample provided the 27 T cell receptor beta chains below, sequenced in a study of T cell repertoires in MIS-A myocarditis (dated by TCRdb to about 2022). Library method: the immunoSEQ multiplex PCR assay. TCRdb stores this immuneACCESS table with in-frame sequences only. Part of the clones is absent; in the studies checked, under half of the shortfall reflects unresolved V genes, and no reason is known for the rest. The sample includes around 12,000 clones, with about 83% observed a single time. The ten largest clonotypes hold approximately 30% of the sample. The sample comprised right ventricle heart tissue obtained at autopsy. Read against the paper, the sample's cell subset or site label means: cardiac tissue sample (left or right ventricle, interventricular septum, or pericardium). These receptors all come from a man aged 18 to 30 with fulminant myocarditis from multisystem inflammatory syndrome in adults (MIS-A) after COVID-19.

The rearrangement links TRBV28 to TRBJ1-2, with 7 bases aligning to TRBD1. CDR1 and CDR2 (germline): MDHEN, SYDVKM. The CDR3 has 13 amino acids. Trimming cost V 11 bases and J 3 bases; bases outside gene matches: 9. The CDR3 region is CACFDRADYGYTF. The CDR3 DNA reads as TGTGCCTGCTTTGACAGGGCCGACTATGGCTACACCTTC.

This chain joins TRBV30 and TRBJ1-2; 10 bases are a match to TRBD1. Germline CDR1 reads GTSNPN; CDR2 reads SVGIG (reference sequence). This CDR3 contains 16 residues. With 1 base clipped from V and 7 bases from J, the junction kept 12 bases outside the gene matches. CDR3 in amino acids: CAWSEDMRQGARGYTF. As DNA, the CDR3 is TGTGCCTGGAGTGAGGATATGAGACAGGGGGCTCGTGGCTACACCTTC.

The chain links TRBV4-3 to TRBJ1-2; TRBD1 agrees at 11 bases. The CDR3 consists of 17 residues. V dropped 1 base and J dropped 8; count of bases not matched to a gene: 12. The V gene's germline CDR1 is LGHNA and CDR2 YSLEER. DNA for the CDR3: TGCGCCAGCAGCCAAGCTTACCGGGGGGACAGGGGGGACGGCTACACCTTC. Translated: CASSQAYRGDRGDGYTF.

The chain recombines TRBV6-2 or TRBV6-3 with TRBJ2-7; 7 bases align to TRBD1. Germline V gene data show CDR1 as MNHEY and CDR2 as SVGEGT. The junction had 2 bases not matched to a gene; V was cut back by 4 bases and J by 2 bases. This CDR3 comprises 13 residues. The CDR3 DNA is TGTGCCAGCAGTTCGGGACAGACCTACGAGCAGTACTTC. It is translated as CASSSGQTYEQYF.

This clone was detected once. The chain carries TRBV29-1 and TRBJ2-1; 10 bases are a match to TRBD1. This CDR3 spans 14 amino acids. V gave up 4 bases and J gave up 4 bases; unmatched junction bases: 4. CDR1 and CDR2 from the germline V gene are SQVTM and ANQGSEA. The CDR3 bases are TGCAGCGTTGGACGGGACAGGGGTTACAATGAGCAGTTCTTC. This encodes CSVGRDRGYNEQFF.

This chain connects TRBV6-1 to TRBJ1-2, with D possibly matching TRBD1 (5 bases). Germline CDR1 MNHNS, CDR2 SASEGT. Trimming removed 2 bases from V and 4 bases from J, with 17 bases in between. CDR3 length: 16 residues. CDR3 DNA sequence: TGTGCCAGCAGTGAACGTTCGGCAGGGCCCCTCTATGGCTACACCTTC. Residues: CASSERSAGPLYGYTF.

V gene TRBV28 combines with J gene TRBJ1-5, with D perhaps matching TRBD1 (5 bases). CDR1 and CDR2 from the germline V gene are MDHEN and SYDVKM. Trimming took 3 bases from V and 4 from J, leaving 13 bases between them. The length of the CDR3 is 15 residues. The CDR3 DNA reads TGTGCCAGCAGTTTGGCGGACACGGGTAATCAGCCCCAGCATTTT. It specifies CASSLADTGNQPQHF.

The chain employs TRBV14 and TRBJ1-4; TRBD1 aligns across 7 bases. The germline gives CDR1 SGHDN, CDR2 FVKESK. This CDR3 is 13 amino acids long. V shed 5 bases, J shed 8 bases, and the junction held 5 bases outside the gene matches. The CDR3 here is CASSDRVSEKLFF. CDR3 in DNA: TGTGCCAGCAGCGACAGGGTGTCCGAAAAACTGTTTTTT.

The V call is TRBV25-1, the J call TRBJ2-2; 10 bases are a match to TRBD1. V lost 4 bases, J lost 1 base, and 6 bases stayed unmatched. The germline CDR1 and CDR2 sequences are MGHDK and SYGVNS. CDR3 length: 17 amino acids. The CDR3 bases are TGTGCCAGCAGTGTACCTGACAGGGGGCTGAACACCGGGGAGCTGTTTTTT. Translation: CASSVPDRGLNTGELFF.

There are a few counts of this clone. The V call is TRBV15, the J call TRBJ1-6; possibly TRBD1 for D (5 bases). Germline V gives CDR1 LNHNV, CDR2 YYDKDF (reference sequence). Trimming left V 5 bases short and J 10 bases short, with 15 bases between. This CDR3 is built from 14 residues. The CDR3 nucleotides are TGTGCCACCAGCCCCAGGAGGGACCGGTCACCCCTCCACTTT. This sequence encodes CATSPRRDRSPLHF.

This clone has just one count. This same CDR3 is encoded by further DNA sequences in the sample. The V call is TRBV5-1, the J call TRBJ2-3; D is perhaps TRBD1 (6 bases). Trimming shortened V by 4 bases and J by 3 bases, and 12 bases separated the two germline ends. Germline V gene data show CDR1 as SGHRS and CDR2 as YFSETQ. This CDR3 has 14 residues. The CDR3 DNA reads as TGCGCCAGCAGCCTATACAGGGAAACAGATACGCAGTATTTT. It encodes CASSLYRETDTQYF.

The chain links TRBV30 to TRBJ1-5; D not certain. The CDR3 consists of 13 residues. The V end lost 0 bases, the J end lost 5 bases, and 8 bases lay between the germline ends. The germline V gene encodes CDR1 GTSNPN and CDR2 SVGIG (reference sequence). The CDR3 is CAWSVGADQPQHF. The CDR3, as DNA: TGTGCCTGGAGTGTAGGTGCCGATCAGCCCCAGCATTTT.

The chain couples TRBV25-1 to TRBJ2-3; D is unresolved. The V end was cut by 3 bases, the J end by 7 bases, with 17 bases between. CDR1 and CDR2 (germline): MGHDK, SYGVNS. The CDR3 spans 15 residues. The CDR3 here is CASSDPGSLPNTQYF. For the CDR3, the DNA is TGTGCCAGCAGTGACCCCGGGTCACTACCTAATACGCAGTATTTT. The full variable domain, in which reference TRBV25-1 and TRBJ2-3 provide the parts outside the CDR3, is EADIYQTPRYLVIGTGKKITLECSQTMGHDKMYWYQQDPGMELHLIHYSYGVNSTEKGDLSSESTVSRIRTEHFPLTLESARPSHTSQYLCASSDPGSLPNTQYFGPGTRLTVL.

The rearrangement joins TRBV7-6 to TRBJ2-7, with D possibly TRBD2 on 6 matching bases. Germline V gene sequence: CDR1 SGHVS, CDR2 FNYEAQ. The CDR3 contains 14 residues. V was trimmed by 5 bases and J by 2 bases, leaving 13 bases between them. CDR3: CASSMSGPAYEQYF. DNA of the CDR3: TGTGCCAGCAGCATGAGCGGGCCAGCCTACGAGCAGTACTTC. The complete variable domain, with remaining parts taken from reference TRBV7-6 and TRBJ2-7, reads GAGVSQSPRYKVTKRGQDVALRCDPISGHVSLYWYRQALGQGPEFLTYFNYEAQQDKSGLPNDRFSAERPEGSISTLTIQRTEQRDSAMYRCASSMSGPAYEQYFGPGTRLTVT.

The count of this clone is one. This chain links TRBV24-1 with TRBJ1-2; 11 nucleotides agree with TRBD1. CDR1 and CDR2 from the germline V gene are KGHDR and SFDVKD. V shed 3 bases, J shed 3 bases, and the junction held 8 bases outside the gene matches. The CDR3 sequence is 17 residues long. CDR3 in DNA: TGTGCCACCAGTGATCCGACCGGGACAGGGGGGTACTATGGCTACACCTTC. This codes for CATSDPTGTGGYYGYTF.

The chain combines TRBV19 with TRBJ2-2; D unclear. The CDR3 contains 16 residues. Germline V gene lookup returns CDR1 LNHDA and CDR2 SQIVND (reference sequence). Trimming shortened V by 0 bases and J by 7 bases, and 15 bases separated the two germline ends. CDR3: CASSIDRGTDGGELFF. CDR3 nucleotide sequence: TGTGCCAGTAGTATAGATCGTGGCACCGATGGCGGGGAGCTGTTTTTT. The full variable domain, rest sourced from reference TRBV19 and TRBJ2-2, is DGGITQSPKYLFRKEGQNVTLSCEQNLNHDAMYWYRQDPGQGLRLIYYSQIVNDFQKGDIAEGYSVSREKKESFPLTVTSAQKNPTAFYLCASSIDRGTDGGELFFGEGSRLTVL.

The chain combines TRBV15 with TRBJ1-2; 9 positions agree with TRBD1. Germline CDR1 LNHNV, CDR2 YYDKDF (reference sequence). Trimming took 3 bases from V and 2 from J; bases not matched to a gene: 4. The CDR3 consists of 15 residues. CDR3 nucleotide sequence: TGTGCCACCAGCAGGGACAGGGGTTGGAACTATGGCTACACCTTC. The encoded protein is CATSRDRGWNYGYTF.

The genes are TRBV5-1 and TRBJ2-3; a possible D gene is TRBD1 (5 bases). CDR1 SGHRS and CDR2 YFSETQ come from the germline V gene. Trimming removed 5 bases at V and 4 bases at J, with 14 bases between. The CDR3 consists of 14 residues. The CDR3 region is CASRQGDGADTQYF. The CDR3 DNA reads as TGCGCCAGCAGGCAAGGGGATGGGGCAGATACGCAGTATTTT.

CDR3 loop: CASSPSGGALDTQYF. CDR3 sequence (DNA): TGTGCCAGCAGCCCTAGCGGGGGGGCTCTCGATACGCAGTATTTT. This chain joins TRBV9 and TRBJ2-3; the match to TRBD2 covers 12 bases. V lost 4 bases to trimming and J lost 6 bases; unmatched junction nucleotides: 6. Germline V gene data show CDR1 as SGDLS and CDR2 as YYNGEE. This CDR3 contains 15 residues.

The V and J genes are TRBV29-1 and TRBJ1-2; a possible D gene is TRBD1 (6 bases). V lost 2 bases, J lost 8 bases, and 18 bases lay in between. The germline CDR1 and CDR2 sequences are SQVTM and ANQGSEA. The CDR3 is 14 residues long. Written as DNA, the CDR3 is TGCAGCGTTGAACAAATGTCGGGGGCGCGGGGCTACACCTTC. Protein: CSVEQMSGARGYTF.

The CDR3 spells CSVAGGVTATDTQYF. The DNA of the CDR3 is TGCAGCGTAGCAGGGGGTGTAACCGCCACAGATACGCAGTATTTT. This chain connects TRBV29-1 to TRBJ2-3, with 7 bases lining up with TRBD1. The CDR3 runs 15 residues. V lost 6 bases and J lost 2; bases outside the gene matches: 11. CDR1 and CDR2 (germline): SQVTM, ANQGSEA.

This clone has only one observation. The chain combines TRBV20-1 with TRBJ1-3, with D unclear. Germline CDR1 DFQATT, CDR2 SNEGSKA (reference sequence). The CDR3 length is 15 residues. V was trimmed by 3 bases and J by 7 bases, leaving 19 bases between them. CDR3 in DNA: TGCAGTGCTAGTCCGGTCTCGCGGGCCGCCAACACCATATATTTT. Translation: CSASPVSRAANTIYF.

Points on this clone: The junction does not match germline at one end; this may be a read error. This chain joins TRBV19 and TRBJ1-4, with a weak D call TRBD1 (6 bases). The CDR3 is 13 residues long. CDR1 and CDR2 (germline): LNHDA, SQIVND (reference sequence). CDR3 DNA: TGTGCCAGTAGTATTGGCAGGGGAACGTTCAAAGTTTTT. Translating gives CASSIGRGTFKVF.

Here the CDR3 DNA reads TGTGCCAGCAGCCCCGGCCGGAGCACAGATACGCAGTATTTT. Its translation: CASSPGRSTDTQYF. The chain is built from TRBV7-2 and TRBJ2-3; D is ambiguous. Looked up from germline, CDR1 is SGHTA and CDR2 is FQGNSA. V was pared by 5 bases and J by 0 bases, with 9 bases between. The CDR3 runs to 14 residues. Variable domain in full (rest from reference TRBV7-2 and TRBJ2-3): GAGVSQSPSNKVTEKGKDVELRCDPISGHTALYWYRQSLGQGLEFLIYFQGNSAPDKSGLPSDRFSAERTGGSVSTLTIQRTQQEDSAVYLCASSPGRSTDTQYFGPGTRLTVL.

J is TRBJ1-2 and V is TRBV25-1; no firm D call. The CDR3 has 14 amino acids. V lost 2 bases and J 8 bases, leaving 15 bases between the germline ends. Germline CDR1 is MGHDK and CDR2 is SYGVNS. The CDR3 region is CASSEGVRGGGYTF. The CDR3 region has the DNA TGTGCCAGCAGTGAAGGTGTACGGGGTGGCGGCTACACCTTC.

CDR3 in DNA: TGTGCCAGCAGCTTATTTAGGGCGGAGGTCCGGAACACCATATATTTT. Amino acid sequence: CASSLFRAEVRNTIYF. This sequence joins TRBV11-2 and TRBJ1-3; D is undetermined. The CDR3 is 16 residues long. V was clipped by 2 bases and J by 7 bases, with 18 bases between them. Germline V gives CDR1 SGHAT, CDR2 FQNNGV.

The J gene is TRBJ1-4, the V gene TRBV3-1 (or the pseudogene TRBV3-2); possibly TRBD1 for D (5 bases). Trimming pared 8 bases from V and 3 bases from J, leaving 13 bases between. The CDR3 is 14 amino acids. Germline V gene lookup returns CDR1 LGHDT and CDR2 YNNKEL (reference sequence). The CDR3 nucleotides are TGTGCCAGCGGCCTTACAGGATCTAATGAAAAACTGTTTTTT. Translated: CASGLTGSNEKLFF.